The 21 T cell receptor beta chains below all came from one sample that was sequenced in a study of cytomegalovirus exposure and HLA in healthy donors. With 60 Vbeta and 13 Jbeta primers, the PCR was carried out. Clones were sequenced by immunoSEQ multiplex PCR, and TCRdb holds only the in-frame ones, with some missing. The specimen's table records around 140,000 clones. What was sequenced was PBMCs. These receptors were obtained from a woman aged 40 to 49 in good health and CMV-seronegative.

This sequence joins TRBV10-3 and TRBJ2-3; TRBD2 agrees at 7 bases. This CDR3 is built from 18 residues. CDR1 is ENHRY, CDR2 SYGVKD, per germline. With 2 bases clipped from V and 3 bases from J, the junction kept 14 bases outside the gene matches. As DNA, the CDR3 is TGTGCCATCAGTGAGCCTCCCGGGGGAGGGGACCCGACAGATACGCAGTATTTT. Translation gives CAISEPPGGGDPTDTQYF.

The chain couples TRBV4-3 to TRBJ2-3; 8 nucleotides match TRBD2. After removal of 1 base from V and 4 bases from J, the junction contained 7 bases not matched to a gene. This CDR3 spans 16 amino acids. CDR1 and CDR2 (germline): LGHNA, YSLEER. CDR3 in amino acids: CASSQGPNGGADTQYF. CDR3 in DNA: TGCGCCAGCAGCCAAGGTCCGAACGGGGGGGCAGATACGCAGTATTTT.

The genes are TRBV9 and TRBJ2-1; perhaps TRBD2 as D (5 bases). In germline, CDR1 is SGDLS, CDR2 YYNGEE. The germline V and J ends were trimmed by 7 bases and 8 bases, with 10 bases remaining between them. This CDR3 has 11 residues. The CDR3 spells CASASLDEQFF. As DNA, the CDR3 is TGTGCCAGCGCTAGCTTAGATGAGCAGTTCTTC.

This chain links TRBV14 with TRBJ1-2, with 12 positions matching TRBD1. CDR1 and CDR2 from the germline V gene are SGHDN and FVKESK. J gave up 2 bases and V 4 bases, and 5 bases lay outside the gene matches. The CDR3 extends over 16 amino acids. The CDR3 region has the DNA TGTGCCAGCAGCCGGGGACAGGGGGCCGGGAACTATGGCTACACCTTC. Its translation: CASSRGQGAGNYGYTF.

The chain's CDR3 is CASSTRTGVNYGYTF. Written as DNA, the CDR3 is TGTGCCAGCAGCACACGGACAGGGGTTAACTATGGCTACACCTTC. The V call is TRBV7-8, the J call TRBJ1-2; the match to TRBD1 covers 9 bases. The CDR3 is made up of 15 amino acids. After removal of 5 bases from V and 1 base from J, the junction contained 5 bases not matched to a gene. Germline CDR1 reads SGHVS; CDR2 reads FQNEAQ.

In DNA form, the CDR3 reads TGCGCCAGCAGCCAGAAAGGGAGTAGCGGGACCGGGGAGCTGTTTTTT. The encoded protein is CASSQKGSSGTGELFF. The chain links TRBV4-3 to TRBJ2-2, with 7 nucleotides matching TRBD2. Germline assignment: CDR1 LGHNA and CDR2 YSLEER. The V and J ends lost 3 bases and 5 bases, in that order; junction bases with no gene match: 9. CDR3 length: 16 amino acids.

The V and J genes are TRBV12-5 and TRBJ2-1; D unresolved. Trimming shortened V by 4 bases and J by 7 bases, and 8 bases separated the two germline ends. Germline V gives CDR1 LGHNT, CDR2 FRNRAP. This CDR3 is 12 amino acids long. The CDR3 DNA reads as TGTGCTAGTGGTTCTTTCTCGAATGAGCAGTTCTTC. This gives the protein CASGSFSNEQFF.

The rearrangement uses TRBV19 and TRBJ2-1, with a weak D call TRBD2 (6 bases). V lost 3 bases and J lost 7, with 10 bases in between. Germline CDR1 is LNHDA and CDR2 is SQIVND (reference sequence). This CDR3 is built from 13 residues. For the CDR3, the DNA is TGTGCCAGTAGTATTGCACTAGCAAATGAGCAGTTCTTC. Its translation is CASSIALANEQFF.

The chain uses TRBV4-3 and TRBJ2-7, with D possibly matching TRBD1 (5 bases). Germline V CDR1 and CDR2: LGHNA, YSLEER. The CDR3 consists of 14 residues. Deletions cut 2 bases from V and 6 bases from J, with 14 bases between. CDR3 nucleotide sequence: TGCGCCAGCAGCCAATCAAGGGGAAACTTCGAGCAGTACTTC. This translates into CASSQSRGNFEQYF.

The chain uses TRBV6-6 and TRBJ1-1, with 7 bases aligning to TRBD1. The CDR3 covers 14 residues. Trimming removed 6 bases from V and 1 base from J; junction bases left unmatched: 5. Germline values: CDR1 MNHNY, CDR2 SVGAGI (reference sequence). CDR3 sequence (DNA): TGTGCCAGCAGCAAGGGGACAGCGAACACTGAAGCTTTCTTT. Residues: CASSKGTANTEAFF.

This sequence joins TRBV7-2 and TRBJ2-5, with 7 bases matching TRBD2. The CDR3 contains 15 residues. The germline V gene has CDR1 SGHTA and CDR2 FQGNSA. After removal of 5 bases from V and 9 bases from J, the junction contained 15 bases not matched to a gene. This CDR3 is CASSASMTPREAQYF. As DNA, the CDR3 is TGTGCCAGCAGCGCCTCGATGACTCCCCGGGAGGCCCAGTACTTC.

The chain couples TRBV19 to TRBJ2-3, with 10 bases identical to TRBD1. Germline V CDR1 and CDR2: LNHDA, SQIVND (reference sequence). This CDR3 is 15 amino acids long. J gave up 1 base and V 3 bases, and 1 base lay outside the gene matches. CDR3: CASSIGTGGTDTQYF. The CDR3 nucleotides read TGTGCCAGTAGTATCGGGACAGGGGGCACAGATACGCAGTATTTT.

Regarding this clone: This sample also contains other DNA sequences that code for the same CDR3. The rearrangement uses TRBV5-4 and TRBJ2-5; 11 bases are shared with TRBD2. CDR1 and CDR2 from the germline V gene are SGHNT and YYREEE (reference sequence). The CDR3 has 17 amino acids. After removal of 3 bases from V and 2 bases from J, the junction contained 9 bases not matched to a gene. In DNA, the CDR3 is TGTGCCAGCAGCTCAGGATCTAGCGGGGGGATGCAAGAGACCCAGTACTTC. Encoded protein: CASSSGSSGGMQETQYF.

The chain recombines TRBV5-4 with TRBJ2-5; 15 bases line up with TRBD2. CDR3 length: 15 residues. CDR1 and CDR2 from the germline V gene are SGHNT and YYREEE (reference sequence). V lost 5 bases, J lost 4 bases, and 3 bases stayed unmatched. The CDR3 DNA follows: TGTGCCAGCAGGGGGGGACTAGCGGGAGGAGAGACCCAGTACTTC. This encodes CASRGGLAGGETQYF.

This chain connects TRBV5-1 to TRBJ2-7; 11 bases are a match to TRBD2. With V trimmed by 0 bases and J by 4 bases, 6 bases remained unmatched. The germline V gene encodes CDR1 SGHRS and CDR2 YFSETQ. The CDR3 length is 16 residues. DNA of the CDR3: TGCGCCAGCAGCTTGGAACCTAGCGGGGGGCTATACGAGCAGTACTTC. It specifies CASSLEPSGGLYEQYF.

CDR3 in amino acids: CASTISGVAKNIQYF. The CDR3 nucleotides are TGTGCCAGTACTATCTCGGGGGTAGCCAAAAACATTCAGTACTTC. This chain connects TRBV19 to TRBJ2-4, with D possibly TRBD2 on 6 matching bases. V shed 7 bases and J shed 0 bases, with 13 bases lying between them. The CDR3 loop spans 15 amino acids. Germline CDR1 is LNHDA and CDR2 is SQIVND (reference sequence).

The rearrangement links TRBV29-1 to TRBJ1-4; 9 bases align to TRBD1. This CDR3 has 15 amino acids. Per the germline V gene, CDR1 is SQVTM and CDR2 is ANQGSEA. After removal of 7 bases from V and 0 bases from J, the junction contained 6 bases not matched to a gene. CDR3 sequence (DNA): TGCAGCGGCTTGACAGGGGGAGCAACTAATGAAAAACTGTTTTTT. It is translated as CSGLTGGATNEKLFF.

The chain has TRBV5-6 and TRBJ1-2; a possible D gene is TRBD1 (5 bases). CDR1 is SGHDT and CDR2 is YYEEEE in the germline V gene. Trimming left V 6 bases short and J 6 bases short, with 27 bases between. CDR3 size: 17 residues. Here the CDR3 DNA reads TGTGCCAGCAACCAGGGACTTAGGGTCGGGCAGTCCCATGGCTACACCTTC. It is translated as CASNQGLRVGQSHGYTF.

The chain carries TRBV7-3 and TRBJ2-3; D is perhaps TRBD2 (6 bases). CDR1 SGHTA and CDR2 FQGTGA come from the germline V gene. The CDR3 is 14 amino acids. Trimming cost V 4 bases and J 3 bases, with 11 bases left between them. The CDR3 nucleotides are TGTGCCAGCAGCTGGGGCGGGGCGACAGATACGCAGTATTTT. Protein product: CASSWGGATDTQYF.

On this clone: A read error may account for a junction end that differs from germline. The V call is TRBV7-7, the J call TRBJ1-2; D is unclear. The CDR3 is 15 amino acids. CDR1 is SSHAT, CDR2 FNYEAQ, per germline (reference sequence). The CDR3 is CASSFALEVDKGYTF. For the CDR3, the DNA is TGTGCTAGCAGCTTTGCCCTAGAGGTGGATAAAGGCTACACCTTC.

This chain joins TRBV4-3 and TRBJ2-1; 9 bases are shared with TRBD2. The germline gives CDR1 LGHNA, CDR2 YSLEER. V lost 0 bases, J lost 8 bases, and 8 bases stayed unmatched. The length of the CDR3 is 16 residues. In nucleotides, the CDR3 is TGCGCCAGCAGCCAAGATACGCGGGGGGGCCGAGATGAGCAGTTCTTC. Encoded protein: CASSQDTRGGRDEQFF.